The entry below describes one T cell receptor beta chain. The antigen is undetermined. The sample originates from a study of cytomegalovirus exposure and HLA in healthy donors. Study findings and constraints: Common viral pathogens seemed to be connected with several of the most significant clusters, according to a later analysis. One cluster of highly shared sequence variants probably arose as a sequencing artifact. As a later analysis showed, a missense DCLRE1C variant was linked to trimming of TCR beta V- and J-genes. In vitro work confirmed that a few CMV-associated chains recognize CMV antigens.

The CDR3 is made up of 13 amino acids. J lost 2 bases, V lost 7 bases, and 7 bases had no gene match. Per germline, CDR1 SQVTM and CDR2 ANQGSEA. The study ran its PCR with 60 Vbeta and 13 Jbeta primers. Only in-frame clones appear in the TCRdb table, and some are missing; sequencing was by immunoSEQ multiplex PCR. Of about 150,000 clones in the sample, 70% to 85% were seen once. The source is a man aged 25 to 45 in good health and CMV-seronegative. The material sequenced was PBMCs. V usage is TRBV29-1 and J usage is TRBJ1-2, with 7 bases lining up with TRBD1. The CDR3 here is CSASMTGNYGYTF. The DNA for the CDR3 is TGCAGCGCCTCTATGACAGGGAACTATGGCTACACCTTC.